This entry is about one T cell receptor beta chain. These data are taken from a study of T cells in Graves' hyperthyroidism and ophthalmopathy. Study-wide background: Initial diagnosis, before any treatment, was when peripheral blood was collected.

Diagnosis rested on symptoms, serum thyroxine and TRAb, thyroid ultrasound, and orbital computed tomography. It was RNA transcripts that yielded the amplified TCR beta CDR3 regions. Researchers ran a first-round RT-PCR on the TCR CDR3 using the HTBI primer set. TCRdb re-called the multiplex PCR reads through MiXCR, storing one row per CDR3 protein. The sample shows about 600,000 distinct CDR3 sequences, roughly a sixth of them seen only once. Material for sequencing was blood. The receptor was isolated from a middle-aged woman with Graves' ophthalmopathy.

CDR3: CSATNGQGASTDTQYF. CDR3 nucleotide sequence: TGCAGTGCCACTAATGGACAGGGGGCTAGCACAGATACGCAGTATTTT. V usage is TRBV20-1 and J usage is TRBJ2-3; 11 bases line up with TRBD1. The germline CDR1 and CDR2 sequences are DFQATT and SNEGSKA (reference sequence). J lost 0 bases, V lost 6 bases, and 8 bases had no gene match. CDR3 length equals 16 residues.